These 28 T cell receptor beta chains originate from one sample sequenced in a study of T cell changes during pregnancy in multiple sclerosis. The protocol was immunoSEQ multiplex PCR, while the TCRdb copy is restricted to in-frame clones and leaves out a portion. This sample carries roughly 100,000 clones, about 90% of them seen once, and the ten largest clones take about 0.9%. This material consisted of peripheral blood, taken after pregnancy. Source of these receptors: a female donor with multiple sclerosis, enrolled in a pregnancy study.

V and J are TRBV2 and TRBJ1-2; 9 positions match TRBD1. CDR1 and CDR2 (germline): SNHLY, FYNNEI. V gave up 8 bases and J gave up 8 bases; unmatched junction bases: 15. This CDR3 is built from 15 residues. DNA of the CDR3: TGTGCCAGCCAGAAGGGACAGGGATACCCCCAGGGCTACACCTTC. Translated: CASQKGQGYPQGYTF.

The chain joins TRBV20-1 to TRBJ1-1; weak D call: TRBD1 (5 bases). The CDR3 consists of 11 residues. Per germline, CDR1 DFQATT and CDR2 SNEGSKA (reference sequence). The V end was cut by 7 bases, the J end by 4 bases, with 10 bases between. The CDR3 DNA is TGCAGTGTGGGGGGTAGCACTGAAGCTTTCTTT. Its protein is CSVGGSTEAFF.

Here the CDR3 reads CASSSEETQYF. Written as DNA, the CDR3 is TGTGCCAGCAGCTCGGAAGAGACCCAGTACTTC. The chain links TRBV7-7 to TRBJ2-5; D gene unclear. Germline V gene lookup returns CDR1 SSHAT and CDR2 FNYEAQ (reference sequence). This CDR3 is built from 11 residues. The ends were cut back, 4 bases at V and 3 bases at J, with 3 bases in the middle. The full variable domain, with the rest looked up from reference TRBV7-7 and TRBJ2-5, is GAGVSQSPRYKVTKRGQDVTLRCDPISSHATLYWYQQALGQGPEFLTYFNYEAQPDKSGLPSDRFSAERPEGSISTLTIQRTEQRDSAMYRCASSSEETQYFGPGTRLLVL.

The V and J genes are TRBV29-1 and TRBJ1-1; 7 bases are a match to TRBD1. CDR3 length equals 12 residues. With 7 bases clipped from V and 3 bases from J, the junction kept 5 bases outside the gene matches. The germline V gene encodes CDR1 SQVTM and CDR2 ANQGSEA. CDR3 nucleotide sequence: TGCAGCGCCGACAGGGTGGACACTGAAGCTTTCTTT. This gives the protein CSADRVDTEAFF.

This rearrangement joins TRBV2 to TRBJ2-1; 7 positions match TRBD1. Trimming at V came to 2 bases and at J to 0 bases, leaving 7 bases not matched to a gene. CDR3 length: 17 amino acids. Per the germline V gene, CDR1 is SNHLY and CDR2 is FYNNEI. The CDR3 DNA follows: TGTGCCAGCAGTGAATTCACCAGGGGGAGCTCCTACAATGAGCAGTTCTTC. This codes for CASSEFTRGSSYNEQFF.

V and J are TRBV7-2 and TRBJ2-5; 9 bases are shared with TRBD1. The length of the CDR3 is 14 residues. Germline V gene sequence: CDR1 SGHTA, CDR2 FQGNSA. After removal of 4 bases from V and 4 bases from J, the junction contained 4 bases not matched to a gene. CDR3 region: CASSSGQGSETQYF. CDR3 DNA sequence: TGTGCCAGCAGCTCGGGACAGGGATCAGAGACCCAGTACTTC. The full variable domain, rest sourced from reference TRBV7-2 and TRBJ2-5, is GAGVSQSPSNKVTEKGKDVELRCDPISGHTALYWYRQSLGQGLEFLIYFQGNSAPDKSGLPSDRFSAERTGGSVSTLTIQRTQQEDSAVYLCASSSGQGSETQYFGPGTRLLVL.

CDR3 nucleotide sequence: TGTGCCAGCAGTCCGTACAGGGGCGGCAATCAGCCCCAGCATTTT. This codes for CASSPYRGGNQPQHF. The rearrangement links TRBV27 to TRBJ1-5; 7 nucleotides line up with TRBD1. CDR3 length equals 15 residues. J was trimmed by 2 bases and V by 5 bases; bases with no gene match: 6. CDR1 MNHEY and CDR2 SMNVEV come from the germline V gene (reference sequence).

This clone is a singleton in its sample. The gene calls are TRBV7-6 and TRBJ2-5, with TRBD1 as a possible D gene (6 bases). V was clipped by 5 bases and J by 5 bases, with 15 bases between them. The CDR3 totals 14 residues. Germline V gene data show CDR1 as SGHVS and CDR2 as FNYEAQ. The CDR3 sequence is CASSPSGEWETQYF. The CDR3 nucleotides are TGTGCCAGCAGCCCCTCAGGGGAGTGGGAGACCCAGTACTTC.

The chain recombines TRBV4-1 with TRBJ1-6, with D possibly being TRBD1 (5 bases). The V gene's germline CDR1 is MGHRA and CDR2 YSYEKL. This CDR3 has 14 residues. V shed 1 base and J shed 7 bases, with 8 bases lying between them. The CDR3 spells CASSQAGRNSPLHF. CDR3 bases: TGCGCCAGCAGCCAAGCAGGGAGGAATTCACCCCTCCACTTT.

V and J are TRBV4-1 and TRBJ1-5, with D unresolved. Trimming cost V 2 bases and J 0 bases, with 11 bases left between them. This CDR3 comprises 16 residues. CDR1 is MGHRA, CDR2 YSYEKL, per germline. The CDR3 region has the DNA TGCGCCAGCAGCCAACGAGTCGAATATAGCAATCAGCCCCAGCATTTT. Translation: CASSQRVEYSNQPQHF.

The CDR3 DNA reads TGTGCCATCAGTGAGTCGACAGGGGGAACGGGGGAGCAGTACTTC. Translation: CAISESTGGTGEQYF. The chain uses TRBV10-3 and TRBJ2-7; TRBD1 agrees at 9 bases. The CDR3 length is 15 residues. CDR1 and CDR2 (germline): ENHRY, SYGVKD. The J segment lost 7 bases and the V segment lost 0 bases, leaving 7 bases of the junction unmatched.

This CDR3 is CASSLQGQGSEQYF. In DNA form, the CDR3 reads TGCGCCAGCAGCCTCCAGGGACAAGGGAGCGAGCAGTACTTC. V gene TRBV5-1 combines with J gene TRBJ2-7, with a weak D call TRBD1 (6 bases). Germline CDR1 SGHRS, CDR2 YFSETQ. The CDR3 runs 14 residues. The V end was cut by 4 bases, the J end by 6 bases, with 17 bases between.

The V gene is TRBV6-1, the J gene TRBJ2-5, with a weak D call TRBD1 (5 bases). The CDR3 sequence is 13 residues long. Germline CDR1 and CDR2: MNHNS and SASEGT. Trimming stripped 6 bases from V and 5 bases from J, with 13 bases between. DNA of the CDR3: TGTGCCAGCAGGAATCAGGGCGGCGAGACCCAGTACTTC. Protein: CASRNQGGETQYF.

CDR3 amino acids: CASSLEGGYGYTF. CDR3 in DNA: TGTGCCAGCAGCTTGGAAGGCGGCTATGGCTACACCTTC. V is TRBV5-4 and J is TRBJ1-2; D not certain. Trimming cost V 0 bases and J 4 bases, with 7 bases left between them. CDR3 length equals 13 residues. Germline values: CDR1 SGHNT, CDR2 YYREEE (reference sequence).

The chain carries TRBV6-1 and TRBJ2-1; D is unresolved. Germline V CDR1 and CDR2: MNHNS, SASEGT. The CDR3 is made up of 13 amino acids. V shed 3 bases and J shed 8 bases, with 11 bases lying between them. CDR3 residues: CASSDAPLHEQFF. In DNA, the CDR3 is TGTGCCAGCAGTGATGCCCCACTTCATGAGCAGTTCTTC.

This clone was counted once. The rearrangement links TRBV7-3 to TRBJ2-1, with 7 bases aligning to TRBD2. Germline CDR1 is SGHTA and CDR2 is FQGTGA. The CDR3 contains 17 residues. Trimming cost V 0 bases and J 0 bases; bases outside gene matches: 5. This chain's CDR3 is CASSLTLGGSSYNEQFF. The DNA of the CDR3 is TGTGCCAGCAGCTTAACCCTCGGCGGGAGCTCCTACAATGAGCAGTTCTTC.

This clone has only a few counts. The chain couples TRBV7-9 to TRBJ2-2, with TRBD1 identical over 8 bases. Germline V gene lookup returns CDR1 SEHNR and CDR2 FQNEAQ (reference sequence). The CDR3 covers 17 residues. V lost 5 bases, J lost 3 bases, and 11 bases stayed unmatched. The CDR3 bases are TGTGCCAGCAGCCGCTCCCGGGGACAGGAGTACACCGGGGAGCTGTTTTTT. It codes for CASSRSRGQEYTGELFF.

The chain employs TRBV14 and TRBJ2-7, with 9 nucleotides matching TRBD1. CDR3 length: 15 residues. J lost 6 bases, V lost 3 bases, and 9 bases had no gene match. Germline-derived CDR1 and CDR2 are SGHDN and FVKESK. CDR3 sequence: CASSHPGQGKGEQYF. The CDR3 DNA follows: TGTGCCAGCAGCCACCCGGGACAGGGAAAAGGCGAGCAGTACTTC.

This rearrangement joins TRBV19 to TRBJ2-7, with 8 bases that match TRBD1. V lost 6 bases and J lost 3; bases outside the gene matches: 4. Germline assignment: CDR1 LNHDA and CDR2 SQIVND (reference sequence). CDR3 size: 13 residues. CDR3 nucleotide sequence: TGTGCCAGTAGCCTAGGACAGGGCTACGAGCAGTACTTC. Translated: CASSLGQGYEQYF.

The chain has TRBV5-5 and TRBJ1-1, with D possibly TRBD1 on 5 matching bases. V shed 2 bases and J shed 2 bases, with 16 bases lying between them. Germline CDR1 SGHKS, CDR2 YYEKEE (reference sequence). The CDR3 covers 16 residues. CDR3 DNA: TGTGCCAGCAGCTTTGCCCCGTGGGGGGTTAACACTGAAGCTTTCTTT. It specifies CASSFAPWGVNTEAFF. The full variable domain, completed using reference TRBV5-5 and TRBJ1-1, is DAGVTQSPTHLIKTRGQQVTLRCSPISGHKSVSWYQQVLGQGPQFIFQYYEKEERGRGNFPDRFSARQFPNYSSELNVNALLLGDSALYLCASSFAPWGVNTEAFFGQGTRLTVV.

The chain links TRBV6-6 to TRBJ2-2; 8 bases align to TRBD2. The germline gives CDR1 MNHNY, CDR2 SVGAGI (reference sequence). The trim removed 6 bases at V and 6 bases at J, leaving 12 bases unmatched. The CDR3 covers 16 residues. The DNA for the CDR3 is TGTGCCAGCAGCTCCCCGGGACTAGTTTCCGCCGGGGAGCTGTTTTTT. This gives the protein CASSSPGLVSAGELFF.

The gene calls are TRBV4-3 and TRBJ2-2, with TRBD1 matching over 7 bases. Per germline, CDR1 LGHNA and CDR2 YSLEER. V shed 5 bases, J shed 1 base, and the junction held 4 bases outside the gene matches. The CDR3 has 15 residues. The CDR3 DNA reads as TGCGCCAGCAGCGACCGGGACAGGAACACCGGGGAGCTGTTTTTT. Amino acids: CASSDRDRNTGELFF.

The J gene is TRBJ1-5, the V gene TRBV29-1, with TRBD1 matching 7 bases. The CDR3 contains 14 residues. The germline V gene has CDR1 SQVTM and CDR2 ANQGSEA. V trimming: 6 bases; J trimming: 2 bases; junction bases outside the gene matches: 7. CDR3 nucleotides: TGCAGCGTCTTACAAGGGGGCCGCAATCAGCCCCAGCATTTT. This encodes CSVLQGGRNQPQHF.

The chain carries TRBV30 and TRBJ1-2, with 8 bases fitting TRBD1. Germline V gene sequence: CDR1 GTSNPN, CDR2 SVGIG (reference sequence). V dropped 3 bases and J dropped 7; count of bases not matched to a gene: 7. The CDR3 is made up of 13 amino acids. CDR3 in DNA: TGTGCCTGGAGCGGACAGGGACGGGTTGGCTACACCTTC. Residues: CAWSGQGRVGYTF.

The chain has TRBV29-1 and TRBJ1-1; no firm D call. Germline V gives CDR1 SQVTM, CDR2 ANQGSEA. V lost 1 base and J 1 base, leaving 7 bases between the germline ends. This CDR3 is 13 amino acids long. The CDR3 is CSVEAIRNTEAFF. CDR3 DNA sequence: TGCAGCGTTGAAGCCATTAGGAACACTGAAGCTTTCTTT. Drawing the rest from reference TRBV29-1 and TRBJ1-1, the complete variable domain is SAVISQKPSRDICQRGTSLTIQCQVDSQVTMMFWYRQQPGQSLTLIATANQGSEATYESGFVIDKFPISRPNLTFSTLTVSNMSPEDSSIYLCSVEAIRNTEAFFGQGTRLTVV.

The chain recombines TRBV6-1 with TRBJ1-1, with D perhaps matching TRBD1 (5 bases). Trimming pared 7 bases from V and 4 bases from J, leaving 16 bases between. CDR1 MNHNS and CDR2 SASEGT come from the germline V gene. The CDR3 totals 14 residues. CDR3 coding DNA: TGTGCCAGCAACTCAGGGAGGGTTAGCACTGAAGCTTTCTTT. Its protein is CASNSGRVSTEAFF.

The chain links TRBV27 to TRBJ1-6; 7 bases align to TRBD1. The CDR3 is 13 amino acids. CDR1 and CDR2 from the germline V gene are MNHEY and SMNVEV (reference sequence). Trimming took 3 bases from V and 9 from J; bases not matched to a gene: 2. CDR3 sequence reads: CASSLTGSSPLHF. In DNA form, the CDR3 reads TGTGCCAGCAGTTTGACAGGGTCTTCACCCCTCCACTTT.

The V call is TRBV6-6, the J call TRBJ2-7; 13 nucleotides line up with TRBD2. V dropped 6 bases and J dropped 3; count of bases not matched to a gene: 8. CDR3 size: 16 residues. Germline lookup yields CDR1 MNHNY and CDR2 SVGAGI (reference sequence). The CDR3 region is CASRETSGGAVYEQYF. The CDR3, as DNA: TGTGCCAGCAGAGAAACTAGCGGGGGGGCAGTCTACGAGCAGTACTTC.